The 21 T cell receptor beta chains in this list originate from one sample, sequenced in a study of tissue T cells after allogeneic stem cell transplantation. As for time point: mouse harvest day 14 after allogeneic transplant. Each mouse received 10^7 T-cell-depleted marrow cells plus 10^6 splenic CD5+ T cells by tail vein. The data were produced by immunoSEQ multiplex PCR, yet TCRdb's version contains in-frame clones alone and is incomplete. Seen here are 5,500 to 8,500 clones, approximately 34% observed once, and the top ten hold 6.3%. Sequencing input: skin. Receptors originate from a female BALB/c mouse given C57BL/6 T cells with graft-versus-host disease after an allogeneic hematopoietic cell transplant.

This clone was picked up a small number of times. Mouse names are used for the genes. The read is 1 residue too short to cover the CDR3 end, so that end is filled in from the germline J gene. The V and J genes are TRBV19 and TRBJ1-4, with D unclear. V dropped 6 bases and J dropped 1 base, with 4 bases sitting between them. Germline CDR1 reads FNHDT; CDR2 reads SITEND (reference sequence). CDR3 size: 12 residues. The CDR3 is CASTSSNERLFF. Incomplete CDR3 DNA: TGTGCCAGCACCAGTTCCAACGAAAGATTATTT.

This clone is labeled as medium-sized. Gene names are mouse gene names. The CDR3 end falls 1 residue outside the read, so it is completed with the germline J gene. This rearrangement joins TRBV26 to TRBJ1-5; no clear D. Germline V gene sequence: CDR1 KGHPV, CDR2 FQNQEV (reference sequence). This CDR3 contains 15 residues. Trimming left V 0 bases short and J 1 base short, with 7 bases between. The covered CDR3 bases are TGTGCCAGCAGTCTGTCGTACAGAAACAACCAGGCTCCGCTT. The encoded protein is CASSLSYRNNQAPL. In full, the CDR3 is CASSLSYRNNQAPLF.

A word on this clone: The listed genes are named as in mouse. The sequenced fragment ends 1 residue before the CDR3 boundary, so the rest is inferred from the germline J gene. The chain is built from TRBV26 and TRBJ1-6, with D perhaps TRBD1 (5 bases). TRBJ1-6 is designated an ORF whose function remains uncertain. V shed 0 bases and J shed 8 bases, with 11 bases lying between them. Per germline, CDR1 KGHPV and CDR2 FQNQEV (reference sequence). The CDR3 extends over 15 amino acids. CDR3 residues: CASSLSAGGDSPLYF. The sequenced part of the CDR3 DNA is TGTGCCAGCAGTCTGTCGGCGGGAGGGGATTCGCCCCTCTAC.

As concerns this clone: The gene symbols are mouse symbols. From the germline J gene comes the end of the CDR3, since the read stops 1 residue before it. The chain is built from TRBV3 and TRBJ2-7, with TRBD2 matching 7 bases. CDR1 and CDR2 from the germline V gene are SNHLY and FYNGKV (reference sequence). CDR3 length equals 15 residues. V gave up 2 bases and J gave up 0 bases; unmatched junction bases: 4. The CDR3: CASSLRWGVSYEQYF. CDR3 DNA (partial): TGTGCCAGCAGCTTACGGTGGGGGGTCTCCTATGAACAGTAC.

This clone was observed a handful of times. Gene names are mouse gene names. Read coverage stops 1 residue before the CDR3 terminus; the germline J gene supplies the remainder. This sequence joins TRBV23 and TRBJ2-1; the D segment call TRBD1 is taken from the table without a DNA check. In germline, CDR1 is KGHTA, CDR2 FQNQQP. The CDR3 loop spans 13 amino acids. The CDR3 DNA, read in part, is TGCTCCAGCAGGACAGATAACTATGCTGAGCAGTTC. Translating it yields CSSRTDNYAEQF. The full CDR3 is CSSRTDNYAEQFF.

To note about this clone: Mouse gene names apply. The read stops 1 residue short of the end of the CDR3; the missing end is completed from the germline J gene. This chain connects TRBV12-2 to TRBJ2-5; D is unresolved. V lost 0 bases and J 0 bases, leaving 6 bases between the germline ends. Germline V gives CDR1 SGHLS, CDR2 HYDKME. The CDR3 covers 14 residues. The part of the CDR3 DNA that was read is TGTGCCAGCTCTCTCGACGGGAACCAAGACACCCAGTAC. Residues: CASSLDGNQDTQY. The complete CDR3 sequence is CASSLDGNQDTQYF.

This clone turned up a few times. Mouse names are used for the genes. The read stops 1 residue short of the end of the CDR3; the missing end is completed from the germline J gene. The chain is built from TRBV26 and TRBJ2-5, with 7 bases that match TRBD1. Per germline, CDR1 KGHPV and CDR2 FQNQEV (reference sequence). The CDR3 consists of 14 residues. Losses at the gene ends were 4 bases for V and 2 bases for J; bases not matched to a gene: 3. The CDR3 DNA, read in part, is TGTGCCAGCAGTCGTCCAGGGGGCCAAGACACCCAGTAC. It specifies CASSRPGGQDTQY. In full, the CDR3 is CASSRPGGQDTQYF.

This clone was seen only a few times. Mouse gene names and germline throughout. The read finishes 1 residue shy of the CDR3 end, and the germline J gene is used to complete it. The V and J genes are TRBV26 and TRBJ1-1; TRBD1 is a possible D gene (6 bases). Germline V lookup: CDR1 KGHPV, CDR2 FQNQEV (reference sequence). V lost 2 bases and J 4 bases, leaving 11 bases between the germline ends. This CDR3 contains 14 residues. The CDR3 bases that were read are TGTGCCAGCAGTCTGATAGGGGGATTCACAGAAGTCTTC. Protein product: CASSLIGGFTEVF. The full CDR3 protein reads CASSLIGGFTEVFF.

With respect to this clone: Gene names and germline match the mouse. The read ends 1 residue before the CDR3 terminus; that terminus is restored from the germline J gene. The chain combines TRBV26 with TRBJ2-3, with D unclear. Per germline, CDR1 KGHPV and CDR2 FQNQEV (reference sequence). The V end was cut by 2 bases, the J end by 0 bases, with 6 bases between. The CDR3 has 14 amino acids. The CDR3 bases that were read are TGTGCCAGCAGTCTGGCCCCTAGTGCAGAAACGCTGTAT. Its translation is CASSLAPSAETLY. The full CDR3 reads CASSLAPSAETLYF.

Of note for this clone: Genes and germline come from the mouse. The DNA ends 1 residue before the CDR3 does, and the rest of the CDR3 is filled in from the germline J gene. Other DNA sequences in the same sample also yield this CDR3. The V and J genes are TRBV26 and TRBJ2-3; D perhaps matches TRBD1 (5 bases). The V gene lost 4 bases and the J gene lost 0 bases, with 8 bases spanning the gap. The length of the CDR3 is 14 residues. The germline V gene has CDR1 KGHPV and CDR2 FQNQEV (reference sequence). The sequenced CDR3 bases are TGTGCCAGCAGTCGGACACCTAGTGCAGAAACGCTGTAT. This codes for CASSRTPSAETLY. The full CDR3 is CASSRTPSAETLYF.

Only a few counts were recorded for this clone. Germline and genes: mouse. The read gets to within 1 residue of the CDR3 end, and the germline J gene fills in the rest. The rearrangement links TRBV14 to TRBJ1-2, with 7 bases identical to TRBD1. CDR3 length equals 13 residues. V lost 5 bases to trimming and J lost 4 bases; unmatched junction nucleotides: 5. Germline CDR1 and CDR2: SGHDT and FRDEAV. The CDR3: CASSLTGISDYTF. CDR3 DNA, as far as it was read: TGTGCCAGCAGCCTGACAGGGATCTCCGACTACACC. The full variable domain, in which reference TRBV14 and TRBJ1-2 provide the parts outside the CDR3, is EAGVTQSPRYAVLQEGQAVSFWCDPISGHDTLYWYQQPRDQGPQLLVYFRDEAVIDNSQLPSDRFSAVRPKGTNSTLKIQSAKQGDTATYLCASSLTGISDYTFGSGTRLLVI.

In regard to this clone: Gene names refer to mouse genes. The sequenced fragment ends 1 residue before the CDR3 boundary, so the rest is inferred from the germline J gene. This rearrangement joins TRBV4 to TRBJ2-1; D may be TRBD1 or TRBD2 (5 bases each). Germline V gene sequence: CDR1 LGHDT, CDR2 YNNKQL (reference sequence). The CDR3 contains 13 residues. Deletions cut 4 bases from V and 4 bases from J, with 8 bases between. The CDR3 is CASSLGPYAEQFF. The sequenced CDR3 bases are TGTGCCAGCAGCTTGGGACCTTATGCTGAGCAGTTC.

This clone is termed medium-sized. Gene names and germline match the mouse. The read falls 1 residue short of the CDR3 end, and the missing part is taken from the germline J gene. The chain carries TRBV26 and TRBJ2-1; 8 bases agree with TRBD1. V trimming: 0 bases; J trimming: 6 bases; junction bases outside the gene matches: 4. The CDR3 is 15 residues long. Germline V CDR1 and CDR2: KGHPV, FQNQEV (reference sequence). The CDR3 DNA, read in part, is TGTGCCAGCAGTCTGTCCCCAGGGGGCGTTGCTGAGCAGTTC. It translates to CASSLSPGGVAEQF. The CDR3 in full is CASSLSPGGVAEQFF.

This clone counts as medium-sized. Each gene name is a mouse one. The read comes to an end 1 residue before the CDR3 does, leaving the germline J gene to fill in the end. This chain joins TRBV26 and TRBJ1-4; D is unresolved. V was pared by 7 bases and J by 4 bases, with 10 bases between. CDR3 length: 13 amino acids. CDR1 KGHPV and CDR2 FQNQEV come from the germline V gene (reference sequence). CDR3 sequence: CASTQGYNERLFF. The covered CDR3 bases are TGTGCCAGCACTCAAGGCTACAACGAAAGATTATTT. The full variable domain, its missing parts supplied by reference TRBV26 and TRBJ1-4, is NSKVIQTPRYLVKGQGQKAKMRCIPEKGHPVVFWYQQNKNNEFKFLINFQNQEVLQQIDMTEKRFSAECPSNSPCSLEIQSSEAGDSALYLCASTQGYNERLFFGHGTKLSVL.

Sample share makes this clone medium-sized. All gene names here are mouse names. The observed sequence ends 1 residue before the CDR3 terminus, with the missing tail filled in from the germline J gene. This chain links TRBV23 with TRBJ1-4; the table's D call, TRBD1, has no DNA check behind it. Germline lookup yields CDR1 KGHTA and CDR2 FQNQQP. This CDR3 has 14 amino acids. CDR3: CSSSHDSSNERLFF. Incomplete CDR3 DNA: TGCTCCAGCAGTCATGACAGTTCCAACGAAAGATTATTT. The full variable domain, with the rest looked up from reference TRBV23 and TRBJ1-4, is DAAVTQKPRYLIKMKGQEAEMKCIPEKGHTAVFWYQQKQSKELKFLIYFQNQQPLDQIDMVKERFSAVCPSSSLCSLGIRTCEAEDSALYLCSSSHDSSNERLFFGHGTKLSVL.

This clone was detected a few times. Gene names and germline match the mouse. The CDR3 is cut off 1 residue early in the read; its end comes from the germline J gene. V and J are TRBV5 and TRBJ2-1, with a weak D call TRBD2 (6 bases). The CDR3 covers 15 residues. Trimming left V 2 bases short and J 1 base short, with 9 bases between. The germline V gene encodes CDR1 LGHNA and CDR2 YNLKQL (reference sequence). CDR3 region: CASSQSWGNYAEQFF. CDR3 DNA, as far as it was read: TGTGCCAGCAGCCAATCCTGGGGAAACTATGCTGAGCAGTTC.

A word on this clone: Gene names refer to mouse genes. The read terminates 1 residue ahead of where the CDR3 ends, so the germline J gene completes it. The rearrangement uses TRBV26 and TRBJ1-3; weak D call: TRBD1 (5 bases). V was pared by 0 bases and J by 2 bases, with 5 bases between. Germline CDR1 and CDR2: KGHPV and FQNQEV (reference sequence). The CDR3 length is 14 residues. CDR3 loop: CASSLSGAGNTLYF. The DNA read from the CDR3 is TGTGCCAGCAGTCTGTCAGGGGCTGGAAATACGCTCTAT.

This clone was counted a single time. Mouse gene names and germline throughout. The read ends 1 residue shy of where the CDR3 ends; the end is completed using the germline J gene. The chain links TRBV26 to TRBJ2-7; a possible D gene is TRBD1 (5 bases). The CDR3 length is 12 residues. Germline CDR1 reads KGHPV; CDR2 reads FQNQEV (reference sequence). Trimming cost V 3 bases and J 5 bases, with 8 bases left between them. The DNA read from the CDR3 is TGTGCCAGCAGTCTCGGCAGGGATGAACAGTAC. Its translation is CASSLGRDEQY. In full, the CDR3 is CASSLGRDEQYF.

About this clone: All gene names here are mouse names. The read finishes 1 residue shy of the CDR3 end, and the germline J gene is used to complete it. V usage is TRBV12-2 and J usage is TRBJ2-5; possible D gene TRBD2, 6 bases. Per germline, CDR1 SGHLS and CDR2 HYDKME. Deletions cut 2 bases from V and 0 bases from J, with 8 bases between. The CDR3 loop spans 14 amino acids. The sequenced part of the CDR3 DNA is TGTGCCAGCTCTCCTGACTGGAACCAAGACACCCAGTAC. As protein: CASSPDWNQDTQY. The CDR3, in full, reads CASSPDWNQDTQYF. Based on the CDR3 plus reference TRBV12-2 and TRBJ2-5, the full variable domain is NSGVVQSPRYIIKGKGERSILKCIPISGHLSVAWYQQTQGQELKFFIQHYDKMERDKGNLPSRFSVQQFDDYHSEMNMSALELEDSAVYFCASSPDWNQDTQYFGPGTRLLVL.

In the case of this clone: Mouse germline and gene names are used. The read stops 1 residue short of the end of the CDR3; the missing end is completed from the germline J gene. This chain uses TRBV3 with TRBJ2-5; 8 nucleotides line up with TRBD2. The V segment lost 3 bases and the J segment 2 bases; nucleotides outside the gene matches: 4. The CDR3 is 15 residues long. Germline values: CDR1 SNHLY, CDR2 FYNGKV (reference sequence). CDR3 sequence: CASSFWLGGQDTQYF. CDR3 DNA (partial): TGTGCCAGCAGCTTCTGGCTGGGGGGCCAAGACACCCAGTAC. The full variable domain, rest sourced from reference TRBV3 and TRBJ2-5, is GPKVLQIPSHQIIDMGQMVTLNCDPVSNHLYFYWYKQILGQQMEFLVNFYNGKVMEKSKLFKDQFSVERPDGSYFTLKIQPTALEDSAVYFCASSFWLGGQDTQYFGPGTRLLVL.

This clone was seen more than once but under ten times. Gene names denote mouse genes. The read ends 1 residue shy of where the CDR3 ends; the end is completed using the germline J gene. This sample also contains other DNA sequences that code for the same CDR3. V and J are TRBV26 and TRBJ2-7; 10 bases line up with TRBD1. This CDR3 is 14 amino acids long. Trimming took 2 bases from V and 4 from J; bases not matched to a gene: 2. Germline V gene sequence: CDR1 KGHPV, CDR2 FQNQEV (reference sequence). The sequenced part of the CDR3 DNA is TGTGCCAGCAGTCTGGGGGACAGGGGTTATGAACAGTAC. It is translated as CASSLGDRGYEQY. The complete CDR3 reads CASSLGDRGYEQYF.